The T cell receptor beta chain described here comes from a study of metastatic and nonmetastatic thyroid tumors. This clone has at least ten counts. In the original processing: Clinicopathological groups differed in CDR3, with these differences serving to build a distant-metastasis classifier for papillary thyroid cancer. TCRdb re-clonotyped the PCR reads via MiXCR. For this entry, the V and J calls and clone size follow TCRdb and not the study's own pipeline. The repertoire has roughly 81,000 clones, 8% to 9.5% of them found once; the top ten carry under 9%. Thyroid surgery was performed in patients who had received no treatment beforehand. The CDR3 has 12 amino acids. The V and J ends lost 8 bases and 7 bases respectively, with 12 bases between them. Germline CDR1 is SGHAT and CDR2 is FQNNGV.

This TCR was sampled from a female donor with papillary thyroid cancer or a benign thyroid nodule (not recorded which). Some clones in this sample may be carry-over from other donors' samples. The material sequenced was blood. The J gene is TRBJ2-1, the V gene TRBV11-2; D possibly corresponds to TRBD1 (5 bases). Written as DNA, the CDR3 is TGTGCCAGCGGCAGGGTTGAGAATGAGCAGTTCTTC. Its protein is CASGRVENEQFF.